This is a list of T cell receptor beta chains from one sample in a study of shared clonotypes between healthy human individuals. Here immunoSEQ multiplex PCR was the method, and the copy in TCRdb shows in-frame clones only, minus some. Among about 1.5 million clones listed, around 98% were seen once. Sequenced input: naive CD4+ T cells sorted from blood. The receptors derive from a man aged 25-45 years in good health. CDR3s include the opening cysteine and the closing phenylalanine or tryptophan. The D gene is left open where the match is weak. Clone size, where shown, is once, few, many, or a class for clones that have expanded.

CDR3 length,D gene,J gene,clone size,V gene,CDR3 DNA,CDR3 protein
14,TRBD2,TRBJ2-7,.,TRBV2,TGTGCCAGCAGTGAGGGAGGGCATAGATACGAGCAGTACTTC,CASSEGGHRYEQYF
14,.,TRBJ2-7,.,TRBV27,TGTGCCAGCAGTCGTATCGGGCAGGCCTACGAGCAGTACTTC,CASSRIGQAYEQYF
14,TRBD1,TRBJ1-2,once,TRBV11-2,TGTGCCAGCAGCTCCGGGACAGGGGAGTATGGCTACACCTTC,CASSSGTGEYGYTF
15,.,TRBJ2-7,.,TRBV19,TGTGCCAGTAGTGACCTCTTGGGGGTTGGATCTGTGCAGTACTTC,CASSDLLGVGSVQYF
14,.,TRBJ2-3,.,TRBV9,TGTGCCAGCAGCGTTTACGGAAGCACAGATACGCAGTATTTT,CASSVYGSTDTQYF
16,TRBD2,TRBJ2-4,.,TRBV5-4,TGTGCCAGCAGCTTGGCCCGGTCTAGCGGGCAAAACATTCAGTACTTC,CASSLARSSGQNIQYF
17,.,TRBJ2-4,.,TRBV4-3,TGCGCCAGCAGCCAAGATCTACAGGCCCTAGCCAAAAACATTCAGTACTTC,CASSQDLQALAKNIQYF
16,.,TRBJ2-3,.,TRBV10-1,TGCGCCAGCAGTGAAGGTAGCGCCTCAAGAGCACATACGCAGTATTTT,CASSEGSASRAHTQYF
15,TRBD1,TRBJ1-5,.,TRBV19,TGTGCCAGTAACCGTAGGACAGGGGGCAATCAGCCCCAGCATTTT,CASNRRTGGNQPQHF
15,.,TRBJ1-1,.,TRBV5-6,TGTGCCAGCACCTTACCGGGACACTCGAACACTGAAGCTTTCTTT,CASTLPGHSNTEAFF
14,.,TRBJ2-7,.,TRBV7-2,TGTGCCAGCAGCTTAGATAGCAGATCCTACGAGCAGTACTTC,CASSLDSRSYEQYF
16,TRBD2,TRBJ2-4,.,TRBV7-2,TGTGCCAGCAGCAAGGAAGCGGGAACAAACAAAAACATTCAGTACTTC,CASSKEAGTNKNIQYF
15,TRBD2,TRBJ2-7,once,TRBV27,TGTGCCAGCAGTGGACTAGCGGGAAATTTTCACGAGCAGTACTTC,CASSGLAGNFHEQYF
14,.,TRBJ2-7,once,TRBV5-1,TGCGCCAGCAGCTTGGTGAGCGGCCCCTCCGAGCAGTACTTC,CASSLVSGPSEQYF
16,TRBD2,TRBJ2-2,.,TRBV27,TGTGCCAGCGCCCAGGGGACTAGCGGGAACACCGGGGAGCTGTTTTTT,CASAQGTSGNTGELFF
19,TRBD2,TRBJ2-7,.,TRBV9,TGTGCCAGCAGCGTAGGGACCGCCGGGACTAGCGGGAGAAACTACGAGCAGTACTTC,CASSVGTAGTSGRNYEQYF
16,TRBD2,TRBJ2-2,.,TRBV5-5,TGTGCCAGCAGCACAGTAGCGGGGCAGAACACCGGGGAGCTGTTTTTT,CASSTVAGQNTGELFF
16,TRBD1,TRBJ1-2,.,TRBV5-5,TGTGCCAGCAGCTTGGCCGTCGGGCAGGGGGTCTATGGCTACACCTTC,CASSLAVGQGVYGYTF
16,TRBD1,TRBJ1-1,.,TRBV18,TGTGCCAGCTCACCCGACCGGGACAGGCGAAACACTGAAGCTTTCTTT,CASSPDRDRRNTEAFF
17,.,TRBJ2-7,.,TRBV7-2,TGTGCCAGCAGCTTACGCGGGCCTAACCCACCTTCCTACGAGCAGTACTTC,CASSLRGPNPPSYEQYF
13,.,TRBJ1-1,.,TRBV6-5,TGTGCCAGCAGTTACGGGCAAAACACTGAAGCTTTCTTT,CASSYGQNTEAFF
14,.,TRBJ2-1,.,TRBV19,TGTGCCAGTAGTATTCTAGCACCCTACAATGAGCAGTTCTTC,CASSILAPYNEQFF
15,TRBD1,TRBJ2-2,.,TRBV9,TGTGCCAGCAGCTCTGACAGGGGTTTCACCGGGGAGCTGTTTTTT,CASSSDRGFTGELFF
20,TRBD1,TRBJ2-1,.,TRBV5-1,TGCGCCAGCAGCTTGGCCAGTCTCGGAGTATGGGACAGAGTGGACAATGAGCAGTTCTTC,CASSLASLGVWDRVDNEQFF
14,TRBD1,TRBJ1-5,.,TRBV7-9,TGTGCCAGCAGCCCCGACAGGGATGATCAGCCCCAGCATTTT,CASSPDRDDQPQHF
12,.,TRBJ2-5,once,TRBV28,TGTGCCAGCCTGGCCCAGGGGAAGACCCAGTACTTC,CASLAQGKTQYF
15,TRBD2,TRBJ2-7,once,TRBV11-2,TGTGCCAGCAGCTTAGACGGACTAGCGGGAGACGAGCAGTACTTC,CASSLDGLAGDEQYF
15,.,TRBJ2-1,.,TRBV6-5,TGTGCCAGCAGCAAATTCGGGCCGAGTGGGAATGAGCAGTTCTTC,CASSKFGPSGNEQFF
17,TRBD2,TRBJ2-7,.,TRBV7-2,TGTGCCAGCAGCTTAACACCGGGACTAGCGGGAGACTACGAGCAGTACTTC,CASSLTPGLAGDYEQYF
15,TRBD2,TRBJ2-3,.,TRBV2,TGTGCCAGCAGTGAAGCGGGACGGGAGGGTGATACGCAGTATTTT,CASSEAGREGDTQYF
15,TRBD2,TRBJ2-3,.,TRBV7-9,TGTGCCAGCAGGGGAAAAGCGGGAGCCGGAGATACGCAGTATTTT,CASRGKAGAGDTQYF
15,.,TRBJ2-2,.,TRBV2,TGTGCCAGCAGTGATTCCCCCACAGCAACCGGGGAGCTGTTTTTT,CASSDSPTATGELFF
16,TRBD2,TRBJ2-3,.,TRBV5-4,TGTGCCAGCAGCCCTCCGGGAGGGCCTAGCACAGATACGCAGTATTTT,CASSPPGGPSTDTQYF
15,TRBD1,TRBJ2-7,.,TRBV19,TGTGCCAGTAGTATAGGAAGGGACAGGGGGCACGAGCAGTACTTC,CASSIGRDRGHEQYF
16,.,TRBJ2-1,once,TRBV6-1,TGTGCCAGCAGTGAAGCTGACGGGAGAACCGACAATGAGCAGTTCTTC,CASSEADGRTDNEQFF
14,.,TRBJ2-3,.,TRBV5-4,TGTGCCAGCAGCCCGGGGACTCTCACAGATACGCAGTATTTT,CASSPGTLTDTQYF
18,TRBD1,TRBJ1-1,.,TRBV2,TGTGCCAGCAGTGCCAGAGTGGACAGGGAGGGATTTAACACTGAAGCTTTCTTT,CASSARVDREGFNTEAFF
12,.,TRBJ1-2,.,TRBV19,TGTGCCAGTAGTACCGGGAAATCCGGCTACACCTTC,CASSTGKSGYTF
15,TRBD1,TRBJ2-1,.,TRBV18,TGTGCCAGCTCTCCCGGGACAGGGGGCTACAATGAGCAGTTCTTC,CASSPGTGGYNEQFF
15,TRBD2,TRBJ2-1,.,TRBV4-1,TGCGCCAGCAGCCAGGGGCTAGCGGCCTACAATGAGCAGTTCTTC,CASSQGLAAYNEQFF
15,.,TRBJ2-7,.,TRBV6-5,TGTGCCAGCAGCCCCATTAGAGTCGGGGCCGCAGAGCAGTACTTC,CASSPIRVGAAEQYF
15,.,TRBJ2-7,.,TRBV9,TGTGCCAGCAGCGTAGGGTTACGGCCGATGGGGGAGCAGTACTTC,CASSVGLRPMGEQYF
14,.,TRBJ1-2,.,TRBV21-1,TGTGCCAGCAGCAGCGAACAGGGCGGCTATGGCTACACCTTC,CASSSEQGGYGYTF
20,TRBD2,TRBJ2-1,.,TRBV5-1,TGCGCCAGCAGCAGAGACGATGGGCGGGTATTTCCTCGGGAGGGGCATGAGCAGTTCTTC,CASSRDDGRVFPREGHEQFF
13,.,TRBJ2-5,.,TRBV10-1,TGCGCCAGCAGTGAACGGATCCAAGAGACCCAGTACTTC,CASSERIQETQYF
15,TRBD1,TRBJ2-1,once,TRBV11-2,TGTGCCAGCAGATTGACGGGACAGACGAACAATGAGCAGTTCTTC,CASRLTGQTNNEQFF